The clone carrying this T cell receptor (beta chain) has a count of ten or more. The source of the sample is a study of T cells in Graves' hyperthyroidism and ophthalmopathy. Amplification of TCR beta CDR3 regions used RNA as the template. The TCR CDR3 first-round RT-PCR relied on the HTBI primer set. TCRdb ran MiXCR on the multiplex PCR reads and lists one entry per CDR3 protein. The data show roughly 380,000 distinct CDR3 sequences, roughly 15% seen once. V was trimmed by 4 bases and J by 0 bases, leaving 6 bases between them. Germline-derived CDR1 and CDR2 are MNHEY and SMNVEV (reference sequence). This CDR3 is 13 amino acids long. Criteria for exclusion of patients were uncontrolled infection, other autoimmune disease, pregnancy or lactation.

This sequence was found in a woman under 30 with Graves' hyperthyroidism. This chain links TRBV27 with TRBJ1-2; D not certain. The sample taken for sequencing was blood. The CDR3 loop reads CASSWRSNYGYTF. The CDR3 DNA reads as TGTGCCAGCAGTTGGCGGTCTAACTATGGCTACACCTTC.